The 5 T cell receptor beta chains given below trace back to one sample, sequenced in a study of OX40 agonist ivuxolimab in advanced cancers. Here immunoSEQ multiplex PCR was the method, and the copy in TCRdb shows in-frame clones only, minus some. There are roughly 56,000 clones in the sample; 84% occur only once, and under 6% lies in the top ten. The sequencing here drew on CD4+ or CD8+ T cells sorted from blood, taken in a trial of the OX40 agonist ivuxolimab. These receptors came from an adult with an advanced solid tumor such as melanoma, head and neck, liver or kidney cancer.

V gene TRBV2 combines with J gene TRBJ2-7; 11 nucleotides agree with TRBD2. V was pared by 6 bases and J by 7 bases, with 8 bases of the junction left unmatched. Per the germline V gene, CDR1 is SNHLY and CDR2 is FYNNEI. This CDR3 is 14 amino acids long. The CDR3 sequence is CASRILAGVREQYF. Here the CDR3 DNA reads TGTGCCAGCAGAATACTAGCGGGAGTGCGGGAGCAGTACTTC.

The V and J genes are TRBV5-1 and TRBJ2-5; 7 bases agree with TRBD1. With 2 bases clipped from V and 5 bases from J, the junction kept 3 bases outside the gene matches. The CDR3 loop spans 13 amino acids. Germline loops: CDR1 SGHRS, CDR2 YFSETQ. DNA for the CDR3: TGCGCCAGCAGCTTTGACAGGGCGGAGACCCAGTACTTC. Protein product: CASSFDRAETQYF.

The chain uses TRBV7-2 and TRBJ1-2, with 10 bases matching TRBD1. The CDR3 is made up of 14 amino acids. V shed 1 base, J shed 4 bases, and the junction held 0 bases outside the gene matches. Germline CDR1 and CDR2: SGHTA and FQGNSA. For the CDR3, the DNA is TGTGCCAGCAGCTTAGGGGACAGGGGCTATGGCTACACCTTC. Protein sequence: CASSLGDRGYGYTF.

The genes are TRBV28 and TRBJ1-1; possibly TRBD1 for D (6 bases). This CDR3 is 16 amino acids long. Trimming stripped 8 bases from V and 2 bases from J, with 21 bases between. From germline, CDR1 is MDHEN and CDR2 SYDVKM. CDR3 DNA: TGTGCCAGCGTCGTACCCGGAGCACAGGGTAACACTGAAGCTTTCTTT. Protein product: CASVVPGAQGNTEAFF.

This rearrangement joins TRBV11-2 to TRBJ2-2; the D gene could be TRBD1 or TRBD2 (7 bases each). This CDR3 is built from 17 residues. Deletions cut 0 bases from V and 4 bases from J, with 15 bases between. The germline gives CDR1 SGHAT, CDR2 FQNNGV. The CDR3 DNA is TGTGCCAGCAGCTTAGACCTCAGGGGGGGCATCACCGGGGAGCTGTTTTTT. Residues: CASSLDLRGGITGELFF.